These 30 T cell receptor beta chains came from one sample sequenced in a study of CD8+ T cells in alopecia areata. The sequencing template was cDNA reverse transcribed from extracted RNA. Method: immunoSEQ multiplex PCR; TCRdb's copy keeps in-frame clones and lacks some. The sample comprises 90,000 to 150,000 clones, 50% to 55% of which are singletons, and 0.46% rests with the top ten. The treatment was: oral pan-JAK inhibitor, 5-10 mg twice daily. Sequenced material: CD4+ T cells sorted from blood, taken at week 4, from a patient treated with tofacitinib. Receptor source: a human donor with alopecia areata.

The chain is built from TRBV11-2 and TRBJ2-1, with 8 bases aligning to TRBD1. Trimming cost V 3 bases and J 7 bases; bases outside gene matches: 8. The length of the CDR3 is 15 residues. Germline V gene lookup returns CDR1 SGHAT and CDR2 FQNNGV. Here the CDR3 reads CASSLRTGRINEQFF. The CDR3 DNA reads TGTGCCAGCAGCTTGAGGACAGGGAGGATTAATGAGCAGTTCTTC.

This clone occurred a few times. The CDR3 loop is CASSLYGDGYTF. The CDR3 nucleotides are TGTGCCAGCAGCTTATATGGGGATGGCTACACCTTC. The V and J genes are TRBV7-2 and TRBJ1-2; D is undetermined. V was trimmed by 2 bases and J by 6 bases, leaving 7 bases between them. The CDR3 runs 12 residues. Germline lookup yields CDR1 SGHTA and CDR2 FQGNSA.

V and J are TRBV5-4 and TRBJ2-5; D unresolved. Germline-derived CDR1 and CDR2 are SGHNT and YYREEE (reference sequence). V lost 1 base to trimming and J lost 2 bases, with 3 bases between them. The CDR3 covers 12 residues. In DNA, the CDR3 is TGTGCCAGCAGCTTGTGGCAAGAGACCCAGTACTTC. Protein sequence: CASSLWQETQYF.

The chain combines TRBV7-8 with TRBJ1-2; D is unclear. The V gene lost 5 bases and the J gene lost 3 bases, with 7 bases spanning the gap. In germline, CDR1 is SGHVS, CDR2 FQNEAQ. CDR3 length equals 12 residues. CDR3 coding DNA: TGTGCCAGCAGCAGAAGGGACTATGGCTACACCTTC. Its translation: CASSRRDYGYTF.

The chain uses TRBV6-5 and TRBJ1-2; D call uncertain. Trimming removed 2 bases at V and 6 bases at J, with 16 bases between. Germline V CDR1 and CDR2: MNHEY, SVGAGI. The CDR3 consists of 15 residues. CDR3 loop: CASSYSPVVGHGYTF. CDR3 nucleotide sequence: TGTGCCAGCAGTTACAGCCCCGTAGTCGGGCATGGCTACACCTTC.

This chain connects TRBV30 to TRBJ1-1, with 7 bases lining up with TRBD1. Germline assignment: CDR1 GTSNPN and CDR2 SVGIG (reference sequence). The trim removed 8 bases at V and 1 base at J, leaving 10 bases unmatched. This CDR3 spans 14 amino acids. This CDR3 reads CATTRGMGNTEAFF. The CDR3 DNA is TGTGCCACAACCAGGGGGATGGGGAACACTGAAGCTTTCTTT.

The gene calls are TRBV5-1 and TRBJ1-4, with 8 bases identical to TRBD1. V lost 1 base and J lost 0; bases outside the gene matches: 8. Looked up from germline, CDR1 is SGHRS and CDR2 is YFSETQ. The CDR3 totals 18 residues. CDR3 coding DNA: TGCGCCAGCAGCTTGCTCCCCCAGGGGGCTGCAACTAATGAAAAACTGTTTTTT. Translated, it gives CASSLLPQGAATNEKLFF.

The chain carries TRBV29-1 and TRBJ1-1; D gene unclear. Trimming left V 7 bases short and J 1 base short, with 10 bases between. The germline V gene encodes CDR1 SQVTM and CDR2 ANQGSEA. This CDR3 has 12 residues. The CDR3 loop reads CSGSHPNTEAFF. As DNA, the CDR3 is TGCAGCGGGTCTCATCCGAACACTGAAGCTTTCTTT.

V and J are TRBV5-4 and TRBJ1-6; possible D gene TRBD1, 6 bases. V was cut by 0 bases and J by 6 bases, with 10 bases left in between. The CDR3 length is 15 residues. Germline V gene data show CDR1 as SGHNT and CDR2 as YYREEE (reference sequence). CDR3 amino acids: CASSLDAGANSPLHF. The CDR3 DNA sequence: TGTGCCAGCAGCTTGGATGCAGGGGCTAATTCACCCCTCCACTTT. Drawing the rest from reference TRBV5-4 and TRBJ1-6, the complete variable domain is ETGVTQSPTHLIKTRGQQVTLRCSSQSGHNTVSWYQQALGQGPQFIFQYYREEENGRGNFPPRFSGLQFPNYSSELNVNALELDDSALYLCASSLDAGANSPLHFGNGTRLTVT.

In its sample, this clone was seen a few times. V gene TRBV5-1 combines with J gene TRBJ2-5; perhaps TRBD2 as D (5 bases). The CDR3 extends over 14 amino acids. Between the trimmed V and J ends, which lost 6 bases and 5 bases, there was a span of 17 bases. Germline values: CDR1 SGHRS, CDR2 YFSETQ. The CDR3 sequence: CASNLGNRGETQYF. In nucleotides, the CDR3 is TGCGCCAGCAACTTAGGGAACCGCGGGGAGACCCAGTACTTC.

The V and J genes are TRBV9 and TRBJ2-7; TRBD1 matches 8 bases. Per the germline V gene, CDR1 is SGDLS and CDR2 is YYNGEE. CDR3 length equals 15 residues. The ends lost 2 bases at V and 1 base at J; junction bases unmatched: 5. CDR3 sequence: CASSVGTGSSYEQYF. The CDR3 DNA reads as TGTGCCAGCAGCGTCGGGACAGGTAGTTCCTACGAGCAGTACTTC.

This clone was detected only a few times. The V and J genes are TRBV23-1 and TRBJ1-1, with TRBD1 matching over 9 bases. TRBV23-1 is treated as an ORF (open reading frame) with a function not yet certain. The CDR3 spans 14 residues. The trim removed 3 bases at V and 7 bases at J, leaving 6 bases unmatched. DNA of the CDR3: TGCGCCAGCAGTCACCCAAAGGACAGGGGTGAAGCTTTCTTT. As protein: CASSHPKDRGEAFF.

The V gene is TRBV2, the J gene TRBJ2-3; D may be TRBD1 (5 bases). CDR1 is SNHLY and CDR2 is FYNNEI in the germline V gene. Trimming left V 4 bases short and J 2 bases short, with 10 bases between. This CDR3 is 14 amino acids long. The CDR3 nucleotides read TGTGCCAGCAGTGTGCTGGGGCTCACAGATACGCAGTATTTT. Protein product: CASSVLGLTDTQYF.

There are a few counts of this clone. The V and J genes are TRBV25-1 and TRBJ2-1; 10 bases match TRBD2. CDR1 and CDR2 (germline): MGHDK, SYGVNS. Trimming removed 5 bases from V and 9 bases from J; junction bases left unmatched: 7. CDR3 length equals 14 residues. The DNA of the CDR3 is TGTGCCAGCAGTTCACTAGCGGGGCCTGTTGAGCAGTTCTTC. Its protein product is CASSSLAGPVEQFF.

The V call is TRBV7-8, the J call TRBJ2-7; D perhaps matches TRBD1 (6 bases). Looked up from germline, CDR1 is SGHVS and CDR2 is FQNEAQ. CDR3 length: 16 residues. Trimming removed 5 bases at V and 6 bases at J, with 23 bases between. CDR3 in DNA: TGTGCCAGCAGCCCCGCCCCAAGGGGGAGTTTTGTCGAGCAGTACTTC. Its translation: CASSPAPRGSFVEQYF.

The chain is built from TRBV15 and TRBJ2-5; D is perhaps TRBD1 (6 bases). Germline values: CDR1 LNHNV, CDR2 YYDKDF (reference sequence). With 1 base removed from V and 8 bases from J, the gap between germline ends came to 17 bases. The CDR3 contains 15 residues. CDR3 in DNA: TGTGCCACCAGCAGAGTTAAGGGACAAGGGGCAACCCAGTACTTC. It specifies CATSRVKGQGATQYF.

This sequence joins TRBV5-1 and TRBJ1-1, with 7 positions matching TRBD1. V shed 4 bases and J 5 bases; nucleotides not matched to a gene: 14. CDR3 length: 16 residues. The germline V gene has CDR1 SGHRS and CDR2 YFSETQ. In DNA form, the CDR3 reads TGCGCCAGCAGCCGGGGGACAGCGAGGGGTTTGACTGAAGCTTTCTTT. Its translation is CASSRGTARGLTEAFF.

V usage is TRBV6-6 and J usage is TRBJ1-2; D is ambiguous. The CDR3 is made up of 13 amino acids. Germline lookup yields CDR1 MNHNY and CDR2 SVGAGI (reference sequence). V gave up 5 bases and J gave up 1 base, with 8 bases separating them. This CDR3 reads CASSTRINYGYTF. CDR3 DNA sequence: TGTGCCAGCAGTACGAGGATTAACTATGGCTACACCTTC.

The rearrangement links TRBV9 to TRBJ2-5, with TRBD2 identical over 7 bases. The CDR3 is 14 residues long. After removal of 2 bases from V and 7 bases from J, the junction contained 8 bases not matched to a gene. The germline V gene encodes CDR1 SGDLS and CDR2 YYNGEE. The CDR3 sequence is CASSVPKRGGTQYF. CDR3 DNA sequence: TGTGCCAGCAGCGTCCCAAAGCGGGGAGGGACCCAGTACTTC.

The rearrangement joins TRBV29-1 to TRBJ2-1; 8 bases agree with TRBD1. The germline gives CDR1 SQVTM, CDR2 ANQGSEA. CDR3 length equals 14 residues. The trim removed 6 bases at V and 3 bases at J, leaving 7 bases unmatched. The CDR3 reads CSVRGQGNYNEQFF. CDR3 sequence (DNA): TGCAGCGTCCGAGGACAGGGAAACTACAATGAGCAGTTCTTC.

J is TRBJ1-2 and V is TRBV30; D gene uncertain. Deletions cut 7 bases from V and 9 bases from J, with 15 bases between. The CDR3 is made up of 11 amino acids. Germline CDR1 and CDR2: GTSNPN and SVGIG (reference sequence). This CDR3 is CAYGRTASYTF. In nucleotides, the CDR3 is TGTGCCTATGGTCGGACGGCGAGCTACACCTTC.

This chain links TRBV29-1 with TRBJ2-3; the D is unclear. Germline V lookup: CDR1 SQVTM, CDR2 ANQGSEA. The CDR3 totals 14 residues. The V end lost 7 bases, the J end lost 1 base, and 15 bases lay between the germline ends. CDR3 region: CSADHKSGTDTQYF. CDR3 nucleotides: TGCAGCGCTGACCACAAAAGCGGCACAGATACGCAGTATTTT.

This sequence joins TRBV29-1 and TRBJ2-7; D is undetermined. The CDR3 is 11 residues long. Germline assignment: CDR1 SQVTM and CDR2 ANQGSEA. The germline V and J ends were trimmed by 6 bases and 5 bases, with 11 bases remaining between them. CDR3 in amino acids: CSVGTLDEQYF. The CDR3 DNA is TGCAGCGTCGGAACCCTAGACGAGCAGTACTTC.

J is TRBJ2-7 and V is TRBV4-1, with 10 positions matching TRBD1. Germline-derived CDR1 and CDR2 are MGHRA and YSYEKL. The junction had 10 bases not matched to a gene; V was cut back by 3 bases and J by 5 bases. The CDR3 spans 16 residues. CDR3 sequence: CASSHPRDRGVDEQYF. The CDR3 DNA follows: TGCGCCAGCAGCCATCCCAGGGACAGGGGAGTTGACGAGCAGTACTTC.

The genes are TRBV29-1 and TRBJ2-1; D not resolved. With 0 bases removed from V and 10 bases from J, the gap between germline ends came to 10 bases. Germline V gene lookup returns CDR1 SQVTM and CDR2 ANQGSEA. The CDR3 consists of 12 residues. The CDR3 loop is CSVEEPGWEQFF. CDR3 DNA sequence: TGCAGCGTTGAAGAACCCGGTTGGGAGCAGTTCTTC.

This clone turned up a few times. This sequence joins TRBV29-1 and TRBJ1-3; D unclear. The CDR3 is 13 residues long. Germline loops: CDR1 SQVTM, CDR2 ANQGSEA. The V end was cut by 4 bases, the J end by 1 base, with 8 bases between. For the CDR3, the DNA is TGCAGCGTTGGGGAAGTATCTGGAAACACCATATATTTT. Encoded protein: CSVGEVSGNTIYF.

As regards this clone: The junction shows a germline mismatch at one end, possibly a read error. This chain uses TRBV7-7 with TRBJ2-1; 9 nucleotides align to TRBD2. The length of the CDR3 is 16 residues. Germline CDR1 SSHAT, CDR2 FNYEAQ (reference sequence). The CDR3 DNA is TGTGCTAGCAGCACAAAAGCGGGAGGACCCTACAATGAGCAGTTCTTC. Its protein is CASSTKAGGPYNEQFF.

This chain uses TRBV27 with TRBJ2-4; possibly TRBD1 for D (5 bases). Germline CDR1 reads MNHEY; CDR2 reads SMNVEV (reference sequence). The CDR3 length is 13 residues. Trimming removed 6 bases at V and 4 bases at J, with 10 bases between. The CDR3 nucleotides read TGTGCCAGCAGAGGGGTGTCAAAAAACATTCAGTACTTC. It specifies CASRGVSKNIQYF.

The chain links TRBV27 to TRBJ2-7; 13 bases agree with TRBD2. The ends lost 3 bases at V and 4 bases at J; junction bases unmatched: 3. The CDR3 sequence is 15 residues long. Germline assignment: CDR1 MNHEY and CDR2 SMNVEV (reference sequence). CDR3 DNA sequence: TGTGCCAGCAGTTTGTCGACTAGCGGGAGGTACGAGCAGTACTTC. It yields the protein CASSLSTSGRYEQYF.

This clone showed up just a few times. J is TRBJ2-3 and V is TRBV7-2; 12 bases are a match to TRBD2. The ends lost 3 bases at V and 5 bases at J; junction bases unmatched: 6. The CDR3 length is 16 residues. Germline V gene data show CDR1 as SGHTA and CDR2 as FQGNSA. CDR3 bases: TGTGCCAGCAGCTTCCGGACTAGCGGGACGATAGATACGCAGTATTTT. Residues: CASSFRTSGTIDTQYF.